The T cell receptor (beta chain) described here comes from a study of blood T cell repertoires in COVID-19. The participants were between about 18 and 90 years old and came from roughly 24 US areas. The CDR3 contains 13 residues. Germline CDR1 and CDR2: SGHRS and YFSETQ. V lost 4 bases and J 5 bases, leaving 10 bases between the germline ends. Some clones are missing from TCRdb's copy, which holds only in-frame ones; the method was immunoSEQ multiplex PCR. This table holds under 300,000 clones, 70% to 90% found once. The specimen was PBMCs or T cells enriched from blood (not recorded which). The TCR sequence derives from a woman in her forties or fifties who had recovered from COVID-19. The V gene is TRBV5-1, the J gene TRBJ1-3; D unclear. The CDR3 loop is CASSQEDRNTIYF. The CDR3 DNA sequence: TGCGCCAGCAGCCAGGAAGACAGAAACACCATATATTTT.